This T cell receptor (beta chain) originates from a study of blood T cells in healthy people across ages. A few counts support this clonotype. Trimming pared 5 bases from V and 5 bases from J, leaving 18 bases between. CDR1 and CDR2 (germline): SGHNT, YENEEA. The CDR3 is 15 residues long. For the second PCR, which ran for roughly 7 to 11 cycles, a sample-barcoded 5' primer and a J-beta primer mix were used. TCRdb reanalysed the 5' RACE reads using MiXCR and keeps one entry per CDR3 protein. The data show roughly 550,000 distinct CDR3 sequences, 24% seen once. This sample also appeared in a second study, on T cells of mothers and their children.

The V and J genes are TRBV11-3 and TRBJ2-5; no clear D gene. The clonotype comes from a boy aged 5-17 years in good health. The specimen was blood. The CDR3 here is CASSLGRTRVETQYF. Written as DNA, the CDR3 is TGTGCCAGCAGCCTGGGTAGGACCCGAGTGGAGACCCAGTACTTC.